This T cell receptor (beta chain) was observed in a study of beta chain features in type 1 diabetes. This clone was observed a handful of times. Other DNA sequences in the same sample also yield this CDR3. Sequencing targeted expressed TCRB transcripts, as all isolated RNA had been reverse transcribed. Measured with immunoSEQ multiplex PCR; TCRdb has only the in-frame clones, and not every one. The sample yields a few hundred thousand clones, less than 35% seen once. In germline, CDR1 is SGHRS, CDR2 YFSETQ. V dropped 4 bases and J dropped 2 bases, with 10 bases sitting between them. The CDR3 has 13 amino acids.

The chain employs TRBV5-1 and TRBJ2-7, with D perhaps matching TRBD1 (5 bases). The sample consisted of central memory CD4+ T cells from blood. This TCR came from a man aged 25 to 40 in good health. CDR3 protein: CASSGDRAYEQYF. Here the CDR3 DNA reads TGCGCCAGCAGCGGAGACAGAGCCTACGAGCAGTACTTC. Using reference TRBV5-1 and TRBJ2-7 for the parts outside the CDR3, the full variable domain is KAGVTQTPRYLIKTRGQQVTLSCSPISGHRSVSWYQQTPGQGLQFLFEYFSETQRNKGNFPGRFSGRQFSNSRSEMNVSTLELGDSALYLCASSGDRAYEQYFGPGTRLTVT.